What follows are 5 T cell receptor beta chains derived from one specimen sequenced in a study of blood T cell repertoires in COVID-19. Sequencing was performed with immunoSEQ multiplex PCR; in TCRdb, only in-frame clones are kept and a portion is missing. Among a few hundred thousand clones listed, 80% to 90% were seen once. The specimen was PBMCs or T cells enriched from blood (not recorded which). Receptor source: a man younger than 40 who had recovered from COVID-19.

V usage is TRBV5-4 and J usage is TRBJ2-4; D is perhaps TRBD1 (6 bases). The CDR3 is 17 amino acids. CDR1 and CDR2 (germline): SGHNT, YYREEE (reference sequence). V was clipped by 2 bases and J by 0 bases, with 15 bases between them. CDR3 nucleotide sequence: TGTGCCAGCAGCTTCTTCCCAGGGGCCCTAGCCAAAAACATTCAGTACTTC. Its translation: CASSFFPGALAKNIQYF.

The rearrangement uses TRBV6-5 and TRBJ2-4; possible D gene TRBD1, 6 bases. There are 13 residues in the CDR3. Trimming shortened V by 2 bases and J by 9 bases, and 11 bases separated the two germline ends. Germline CDR1 reads MNHEY; CDR2 reads SVGAGI. In DNA form, the CDR3 reads TGTGCCAGCAGTTACCAGGGGTACGGCATTCAGTACTTC. This sequence encodes CASSYQGYGIQYF.

This chain uses TRBV6-5 with TRBJ1-2; no reliable D call. The CDR3 is 15 amino acids. Germline CDR1 MNHEY, CDR2 SVGAGI. V was trimmed by 6 bases and J by 8 bases, leaving 22 bases between them. In DNA form, the CDR3 reads TGTGCCAGCAGGGGATACCGCGCCTCTGCGGGGGGCTACACCTTC. Protein sequence: CASRGYRASAGGYTF.

The genes are TRBV5-5 and TRBJ1-5; D gene unclear. V gave up 2 bases and J gave up 2 bases, with 11 bases separating them. Germline values: CDR1 SGHKS, CDR2 YYEKEE (reference sequence). The CDR3 totals 15 residues. The CDR3: CASSFAALGNQPQHF. In DNA, the CDR3 is TGTGCCAGCAGCTTCGCGGCACTGGGCAATCAGCCCCAGCATTTT.

The chain carries TRBV7-3 and TRBJ1-2, with D perhaps matching TRBD1 (6 bases). Germline V gene lookup returns CDR1 SGHTA and CDR2 FQGTGA. The CDR3 contains 17 residues. Deletions cut 3 bases from V and 3 bases from J, with 20 bases between. The CDR3 nucleotides read TGTGCCAGCAGCTTGAGAGGGGGTAGTAGTGAAGACTATGGCTACACCTTC. Translation gives CASSLRGGSSEDYGYTF.